This T cell receptor (beta chain) stems from a study of OX40 agonist ivuxolimab in advanced cancers. Broader study findings: Partial responders at 0.1-3.0 mg/kg showed near-lowest clonal expansion.

The table came from immunoSEQ multiplex PCR; TCRdb's copy has only in-frame clones and leaves some out. The sample lists around 60,000 clones; around nine tenths were seen once. Germline V gene data show CDR1 as SGHDT and CDR2 as YYEEEE. Trimming took off 0 bases at V and 0 bases at J, with 12 bases between the two ends. The CDR3 is 16 residues long. Drawing of blood for sampling happened at baseline, at cycle 4 day 1, and at cycle 7 day 1. Regarding this clone: Its specificity is not known.

The receptor was isolated from an adult with an advanced solid tumor such as melanoma, head and neck, liver or kidney cancer. This chain connects TRBV5-6 to TRBJ1-1; D possibly corresponds to TRBD1 (5 bases). Material: CD4+ or CD8+ T cells sorted from blood, obtained in a trial of the OX40 agonist ivuxolimab. The chain's CDR3 is CASSLDAGTLNTEAFF. The CDR3 bases are TGTGCCAGCAGCTTGGATGCCGGGACCTTGAACACTGAAGCTTTCTTT.